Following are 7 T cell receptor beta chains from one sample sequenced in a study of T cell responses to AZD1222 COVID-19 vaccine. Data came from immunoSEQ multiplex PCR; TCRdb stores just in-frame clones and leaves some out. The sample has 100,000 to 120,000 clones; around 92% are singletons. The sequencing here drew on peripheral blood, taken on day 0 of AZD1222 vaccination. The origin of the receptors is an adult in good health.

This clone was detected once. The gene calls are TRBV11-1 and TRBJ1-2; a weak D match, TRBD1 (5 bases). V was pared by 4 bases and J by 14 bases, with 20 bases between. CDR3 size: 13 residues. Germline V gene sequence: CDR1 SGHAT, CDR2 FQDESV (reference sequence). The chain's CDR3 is CASSSGRSLPGTF. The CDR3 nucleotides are TGTGCCAGCAGCTCGGGACGAAGCCTCCCAGGGACCTTC.

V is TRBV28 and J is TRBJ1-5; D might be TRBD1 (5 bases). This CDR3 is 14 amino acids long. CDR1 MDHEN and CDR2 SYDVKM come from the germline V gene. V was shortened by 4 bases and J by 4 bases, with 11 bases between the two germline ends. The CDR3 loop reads CASSSRDGNQPQHF. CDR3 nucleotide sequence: TGTGCCAGCAGTTCCCGGGACGGAAATCAGCCCCAGCATTTT.

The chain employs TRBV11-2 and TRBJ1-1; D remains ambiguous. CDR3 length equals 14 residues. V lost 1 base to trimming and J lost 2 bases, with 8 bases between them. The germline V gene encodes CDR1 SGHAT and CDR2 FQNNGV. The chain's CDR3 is CASSLVFKNTEAFF. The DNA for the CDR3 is TGTGCCAGCAGCTTAGTGTTCAAAAACACTGAAGCTTTCTTT.

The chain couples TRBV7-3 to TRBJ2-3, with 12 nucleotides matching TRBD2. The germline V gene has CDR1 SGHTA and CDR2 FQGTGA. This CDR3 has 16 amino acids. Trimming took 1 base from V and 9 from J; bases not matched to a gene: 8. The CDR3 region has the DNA TGTGCCAGCAGCTTAAATGTTGCTAGCGGGGGGGCCACGCAGTATTTT. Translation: CASSLNVASGGATQYF.

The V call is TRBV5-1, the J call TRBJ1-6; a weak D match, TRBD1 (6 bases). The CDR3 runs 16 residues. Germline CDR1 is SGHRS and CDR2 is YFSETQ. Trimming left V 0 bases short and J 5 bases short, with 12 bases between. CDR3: CASSLEGGSDNSPLHF. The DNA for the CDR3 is TGCGCCAGCAGCTTGGAAGGGGGTTCCGATAATTCACCCCTCCACTTT.

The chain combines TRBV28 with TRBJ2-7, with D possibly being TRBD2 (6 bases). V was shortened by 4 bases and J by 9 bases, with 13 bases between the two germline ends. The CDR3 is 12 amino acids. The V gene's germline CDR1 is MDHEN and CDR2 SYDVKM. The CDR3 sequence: CASSSILGGQYF. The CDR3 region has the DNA TGTGCCAGCAGTTCAATCCTCGGGGGGCAGTACTTC.

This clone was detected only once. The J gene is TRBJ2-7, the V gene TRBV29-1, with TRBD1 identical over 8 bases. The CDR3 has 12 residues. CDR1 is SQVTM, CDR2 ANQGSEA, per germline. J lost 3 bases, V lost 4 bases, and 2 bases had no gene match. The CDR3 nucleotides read TGCAGCGTTGCGACAGGGGACTACGAGCAGTACTTC. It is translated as CSVATGDYEQYF.